This TCR beta chain was found in a study of human T cells and chemical hapten exposure. Germline V gene lookup returns CDR1 ENHRY and CDR2 SYGVKD. V lost 2 bases to trimming and J lost 4 bases, with 9 bases between them. The CDR3 is 14 amino acids. Time point: pre-sensitization, week 0. Noted treatment: therapeutic diphenylcyclopropenone sensitization with weekly scalp DPC. Concerning this clonotype: Its antigen is unknown.

Unique molecular identifiers were linked by the library to individual cDNA molecules. TCRdb re-called the RACE reads with MiXCR, one entry per CDR3 protein. There are fewer than 300,000 distinct CDR3 sequences in the sample; around 7.7% occur only once, and less than 1.5% lies in the top ten. General study findings and limits: A positive correlation with patch test score was found for PT1 expanded TCR counts.

Material: whole blood, obtained in connection with sensitization to the hapten diphenylcyclopropenone (DPC). This receptor was identified in a man aged 18 to 29 with alopecia areata. Some clones in this sample may be carry-over from other donors' samples. V and J are TRBV10-3 and TRBJ2-1; D uncertain. The CDR3 sequence: CAISEPEGYNEQFF. The CDR3 DNA reads TGTGCCATCAGTGAGCCGGAAGGGTACAATGAGCAGTTCTTC.